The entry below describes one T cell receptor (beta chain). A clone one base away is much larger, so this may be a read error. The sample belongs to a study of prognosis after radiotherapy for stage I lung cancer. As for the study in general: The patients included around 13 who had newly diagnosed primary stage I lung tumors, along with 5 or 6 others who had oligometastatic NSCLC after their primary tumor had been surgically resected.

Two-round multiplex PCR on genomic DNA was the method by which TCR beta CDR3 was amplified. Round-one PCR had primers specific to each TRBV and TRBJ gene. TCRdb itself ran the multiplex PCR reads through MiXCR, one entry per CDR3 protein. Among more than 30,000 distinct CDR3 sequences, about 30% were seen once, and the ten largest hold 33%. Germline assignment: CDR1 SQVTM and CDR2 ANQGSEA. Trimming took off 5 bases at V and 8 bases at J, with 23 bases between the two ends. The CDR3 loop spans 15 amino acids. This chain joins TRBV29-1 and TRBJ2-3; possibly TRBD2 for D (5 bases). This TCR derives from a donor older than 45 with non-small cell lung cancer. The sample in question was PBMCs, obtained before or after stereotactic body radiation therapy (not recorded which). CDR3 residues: CSVPRPSRRAVTQYF. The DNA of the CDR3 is TGCAGCGTTCCGCGACCTAGCCGGCGCGCCGTTACGCAGTATTTT.